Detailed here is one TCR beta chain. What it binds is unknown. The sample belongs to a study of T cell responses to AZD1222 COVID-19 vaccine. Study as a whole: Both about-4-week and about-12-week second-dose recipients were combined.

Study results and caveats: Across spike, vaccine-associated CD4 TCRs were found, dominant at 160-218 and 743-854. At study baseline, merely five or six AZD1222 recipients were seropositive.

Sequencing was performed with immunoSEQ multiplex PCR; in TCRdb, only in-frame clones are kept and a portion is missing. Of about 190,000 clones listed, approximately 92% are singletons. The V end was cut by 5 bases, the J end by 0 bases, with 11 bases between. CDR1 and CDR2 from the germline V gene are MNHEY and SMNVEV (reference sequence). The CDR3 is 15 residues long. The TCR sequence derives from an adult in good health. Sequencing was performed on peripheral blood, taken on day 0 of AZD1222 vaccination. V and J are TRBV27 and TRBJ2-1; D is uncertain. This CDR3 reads CASSISWGSYNEQFF. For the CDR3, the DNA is TGTGCCAGCAGTATCTCTTGGGGCTCCTACAATGAGCAGTTCTTC.